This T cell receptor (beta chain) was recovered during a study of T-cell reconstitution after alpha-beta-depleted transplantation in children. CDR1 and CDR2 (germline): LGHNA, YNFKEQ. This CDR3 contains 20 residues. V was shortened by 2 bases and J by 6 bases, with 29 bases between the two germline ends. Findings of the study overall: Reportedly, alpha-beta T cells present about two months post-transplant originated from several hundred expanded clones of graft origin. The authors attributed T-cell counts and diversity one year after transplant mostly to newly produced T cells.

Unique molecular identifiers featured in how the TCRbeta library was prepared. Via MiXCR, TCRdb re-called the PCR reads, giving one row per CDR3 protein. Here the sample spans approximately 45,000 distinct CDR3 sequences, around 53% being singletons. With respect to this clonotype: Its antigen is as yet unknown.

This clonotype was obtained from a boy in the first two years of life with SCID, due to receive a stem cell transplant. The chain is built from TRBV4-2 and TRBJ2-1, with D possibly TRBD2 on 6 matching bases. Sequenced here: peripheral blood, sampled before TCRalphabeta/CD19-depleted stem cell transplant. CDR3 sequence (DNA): TGTGCCAGCAGCCAACCCCCGAAGGCGGGGCCCCTATTGGGATTCAATGAGCAGTTCTTC. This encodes CASSQPPKAGPLLGFNEQFF.